These 21 T cell receptor beta chains came from one sample sequenced in a study of blood T cell repertoires in COVID-19 (dated by TCRdb to about 2020). The library was prepared using the immunoSEQ multiplex PCR assay. The source is immuneACCESS, and TCRdb retained only in-frame sequences with V and J called. Part of the clones is not carried over; for the studies checked, unresolved V genes explain less than half of this, and the remainder is unexplained. The sample has around 90,000 clones on record, roughly 88% of them singletons. About 1.9% of the sample is held by the ten biggest clonotypes. Sequencing was done on a sample of peripheral blood. The receptors shown here come from a man between 50 and 59 years old with COVID-19, enrolled during active disease.

The J gene is TRBJ1-2, the V gene TRBV5-6; 8 bases are shared with TRBD1. With V trimmed by 4 bases and J by 12 bases, 14 bases remained unmatched. The germline V gene encodes CDR1 SGHDT and CDR2 YYEEEE. This CDR3 comprises 14 residues. CDR3 residues: CASSTDRGASSDTF. The CDR3 bases are TGTGCCAGCAGCACTGACAGGGGAGCGAGTTCCGACACCTTC.

V gene TRBV12-3 or TRBV12-4 combines with J gene TRBJ2-7, with D tentatively TRBD2 (5 bases). V was trimmed by 4 bases and J by 6 bases, leaving 13 bases between them. The CDR3 covers 13 residues. This CDR3 is CASSYQARGEQYF. CDR3 DNA: TGTGCCAGCAGTTATCAGGCCCGGGGCGAGCAGTACTTC.

V usage is TRBV12-3 or TRBV12-4 and J usage is TRBJ1-2, with D possibly being TRBD1 (5 bases). The CDR3 is 12 residues long. V was trimmed by 7 bases and J by 4 bases, leaving 10 bases between them. DNA of the CDR3: TGTGCCAGCACCTGGGGGGGCTATGGCTACACCTTC. Residues: CASTWGGYGYTF.

The chain carries TRBV28 and TRBJ1-2; D remains ambiguous. The CDR3 covers 16 residues. CDR1 and CDR2 from the germline V gene are MDHEN and SYDVKM. V was pared by 7 bases and J by 8 bases, with 26 bases between. CDR3 sequence reads: CASTLKFGIRGRGYTF. Here the CDR3 DNA reads TGTGCCAGCACCCTGAAGTTTGGTATACGGGGAAGGGGCTACACCTTC.

The V call is TRBV9, the J call TRBJ2-1, with D hard to call. The CDR3 totals 14 residues. Germline V lookup: CDR1 SGDLS, CDR2 YYNGEE. V dropped 0 bases and J dropped 8 bases, with 12 bases sitting between them. CDR3 sequence reads: CASSVAPLRDEQFF. CDR3 DNA: TGTGCCAGCAGCGTAGCCCCCCTACGGGATGAGCAGTTCTTC.

The chain has TRBV4-2 and TRBJ2-3, with TRBD2 identical over 7 bases. The V segment lost 2 bases and the J segment 4 bases; nucleotides outside the gene matches: 6. The germline V gene encodes CDR1 LGHNA and CDR2 YNFKEQ. There are 15 residues in the CDR3. CDR3 sequence (DNA): TGTGCCAGCAGCCAATCACTAGCGTTCGCAGATACGCAGTATTTT. Translating it yields CASSQSLAFADTQYF.

The gene calls are TRBV5-1 and TRBJ1-1; 7 nucleotides agree with TRBD1. Germline values: CDR1 SGHRS, CDR2 YFSETQ. The V gene end was trimmed by 4 bases and the J gene end by 1 base; junction bases not matched to a gene: 10. The CDR3 extends over 16 amino acids. The CDR3 region is CASSKGQPNANTEAFF. The DNA for the CDR3 is TGCGCCAGCAGCAAGGGACAGCCAAATGCGAACACTGAAGCTTTCTTT.

V usage is TRBV2 and J usage is TRBJ1-4, with 7 bases aligning to TRBD1. The CDR3 runs to 14 residues. After removal of 4 bases from V and 5 bases from J, the junction contained 4 bases not matched to a gene. Germline V gene lookup returns CDR1 SNHLY and CDR2 FYNNEI. CDR3 region: CASSGQGVNEKLFF. The CDR3 DNA follows: TGTGCCAGCAGTGGACAGGGTGTAAATGAAAAACTGTTTTTT.

V is TRBV3-1 (or the pseudogene TRBV3-2) and J is TRBJ1-2; 8 nucleotides align to TRBD1. From germline, CDR1 is LGHDT and CDR2 YNNKEL (reference sequence). The trim removed 4 bases at V and 1 base at J, leaving 2 bases unmatched. The CDR3 runs to 14 residues. Here the CDR3 DNA reads TGTGCCAGCAGCCCCAGGGGGCGTAACTATGGCTACACCTTC. Translation gives CASSPRGRNYGYTF.

The chain carries TRBV15 and TRBJ1-5; D gene ambiguous. Trimming shortened V by 0 bases and J by 2 bases, and 8 bases separated the two germline ends. The CDR3 consists of 15 residues. From germline, CDR1 is LNHNV and CDR2 YYDKDF (reference sequence). The CDR3 loop reads CATSRDFTGNQPQHF. The CDR3 DNA sequence: TGTGCCACCAGCAGAGATTTCACAGGCAATCAGCCCCAGCATTTT.

V gene TRBV14 combines with J gene TRBJ2-1; 11 bases align to TRBD2. Per the germline V gene, CDR1 is SGHDN and CDR2 is FVKESK. Losses at the gene ends were 3 bases for V and 7 bases for J; bases not matched to a gene: 5. This CDR3 comprises 15 residues. This chain's CDR3 is CASSHSGGAWNEQFF. CDR3 DNA: TGTGCCAGCAGCCATAGCGGGGGGGCTTGGAATGAGCAGTTCTTC.

This sequence joins TRBV11-2 and TRBJ2-7; 11 bases align to TRBD2. The CDR3 has 14 amino acids. The J segment lost 0 bases and the V segment lost 6 bases, leaving 1 base of the junction unmatched. Germline CDR1 reads SGHAT; CDR2 reads FQNNGV. Here the CDR3 DNA reads TGTGCCAGCAGAGGACTAGCGGGCTCCTACGAGCAGTACTTC. This gives the protein CASRGLAGSYEQYF.

V usage is TRBV7-8 and J usage is TRBJ2-1; 14 bases line up with TRBD2. The CDR3 spans 16 residues. The germline V gene encodes CDR1 SGHVS and CDR2 FQNEAQ. The V and J ends lost 3 bases and 4 bases, in that order; junction bases with no gene match: 2. The CDR3 spells CASSLRTSGGYNEQFF. The CDR3 coding sequence is TGTGCCAGCAGCTTGAGGACTAGCGGGGGGTACAATGAGCAGTTCTTC. The full variable domain, with the rest looked up from reference TRBV7-8 and TRBJ2-1, is GAGVSQSPRYKVAKRGQDVALRCDPISGHVSLFWYQQALGQGPEFLTYFQNEAQLDKSGLPSDRFFAERPEGSVSTLKIQRTQQEDSAVYLCASSLRTSGGYNEQFFGPGTRLTVL.

The chain uses TRBV29-1 and TRBJ2-1, with 7 bases that match TRBD1. The CDR3 consists of 12 residues. Germline values: CDR1 SQVTM, CDR2 ANQGSEA. The J segment lost 6 bases and the V segment lost 7 bases, leaving 6 bases of the junction unmatched. CDR3 nucleotide sequence: TGCAGCGCTCCCAGGGGGAGCAATGAGCAGTTCTTC. It yields the protein CSAPRGSNEQFF.

The CDR3 DNA is TGTGCCAGCACCAAGAGTGCAAGCACAGATACGCAGTATTTT. It is translated as CASTKSASTDTQYF. The chain recombines TRBV7-9 with TRBJ2-3; D is uncertain. Germline V gene data show CDR1 as SEHNR and CDR2 as FQNEAQ (reference sequence). The V end lost 7 bases, the J end lost 0 bases, and 11 bases lay between the germline ends. This CDR3 is built from 14 residues.

This clone came up once. The J gene is TRBJ2-3, the V gene TRBV18, with D possibly matching TRBD1 (5 bases). Trimming left V 3 bases short and J 2 bases short, with 12 bases between. In germline, CDR1 is KGHSH, CDR2 LQKENI. There are 15 residues in the CDR3. The CDR3 DNA follows: TGTGCCAGCTCACCCACGGCAGGGTCCACAGATACGCAGTATTTT. It yields the protein CASSPTAGSTDTQYF.

The rearrangement links TRBV7-9 to TRBJ1-6; D not certain. V shed 0 bases and J shed 7 bases, with 7 bases lying between them. The CDR3 sequence is 14 residues long. Germline V gene data show CDR1 as SEHNR and CDR2 as FQNEAQ (reference sequence). The CDR3 reads CASSLAQSNSPLHF. CDR3 in DNA: TGTGCCAGCAGCTTAGCGCAAAGCAATTCACCCCTCCACTTT. Combining the CDR3 with reference TRBV7-9 and TRBJ1-6 gives the whole variable domain DTGVSQNPRHKITKRGQNVTFRCDPISEHNRLYWYRQTLGQGPEFLTYFQNEAQLEKSRLLSDRFSAERPKGSFSTLEIQRTEQGDSAMYLCASSLAQSNSPLHFGNGTRLTVT.

The chain is built from TRBV5-6 and TRBJ2-3; the D gene is possibly TRBD2 (5 bases). CDR3 length: 14 residues. CDR1 SGHDT and CDR2 YYEEEE come from the germline V gene. V lost 4 bases and J lost 4, with 13 bases in between. The CDR3: CASSLILEADTQYF. The CDR3 nucleotides read TGTGCCAGCAGCCTGATATTGGAGGCAGATACGCAGTATTTT.

This chain joins TRBV6-5 and TRBJ2-2; 9 bases are shared with TRBD1. V lost 8 bases to trimming and J lost 6 bases; unmatched junction nucleotides: 1. There are 12 residues in the CDR3. Germline-derived CDR1 and CDR2 are MNHEY and SVGAGI. DNA of the CDR3: TGTGCCAGCCGACAGGGGGCCGGGGAGCTGTTTTTT. It encodes CASRQGAGELFF.

The count of this clone is one. The V and J genes are TRBV5-1 and TRBJ2-3; 14 nucleotides agree with TRBD2. Germline assignment: CDR1 SGHRS and CDR2 YFSETQ. With V trimmed by 0 bases and J by 2 bases, 5 bases remained unmatched. This CDR3 has 18 residues. CDR3 region: CASSLGLAGGRNTDTQYF. In DNA form, the CDR3 reads TGCGCCAGCAGCTTGGGACTAGCGGGGGGGCGAAACACAGATACGCAGTATTTT.

This clone was recorded once. This chain connects TRBV7-2 to TRBJ2-2, with a tentative D call TRBD1 (6 bases). Trimming removed 6 bases at V and 2 bases at J, with 10 bases between. This CDR3 comprises 14 residues. Germline V gene lookup returns CDR1 SGHTA and CDR2 FQGNSA. The DNA of the CDR3 is TGTGCCAGCAGTTCCAGGGGTAACACCGGGGAGCTGTTTTTT. Protein product: CASSSRGNTGELFF.